The T cell receptor beta chain under discussion was sequenced for a study of blood T cell repertoires in COVID-19. Study as a whole: Acute-phase and convalescent COVID-19 samples originated in the United States, Italy and Spain. PBMCs, B-cell-depleted T cells, or T cells provided the cDNA or gDNA that made up the material.

How the authors handled the data: Amplification from reference gene primers served as the basis for estimated nucleated cell counts. The repertoire was sequenced with immunoSEQ multiplex PCR; TCRdb's copy has only in-frame clones and lacks some. V, J and clone size derive from that table, while D and trimming were established from the DNA sequence. Of 170,000 or so clones listed, 86% were seen once; the top ten hold roughly 7%. In germline, CDR1 is SGHAT, CDR2 FQNNGV. The CDR3 consists of 15 residues. With 0 bases removed from V and 2 bases from J, the gap between germline ends came to 8 bases. In this sample, this clone turned up once.

The V gene is TRBV11-2, the J gene TRBJ1-5, with a tentative D call TRBD1 (6 bases). The sample comprised peripheral blood. This TCR derives from a man aged 50-59 years with active or convalescent COVID-19. CDR3 sequence reads: CASSLDTGRNQPQHF. DNA of the CDR3: TGTGCCAGCAGCTTAGATACAGGGCGCAATCAGCCCCAGCATTTT.